This T cell receptor (beta chain) was captured in a study of Ad26.COV2.S vaccination and SARS-CoV-2 variants. There are 14 residues in the CDR3. Germline-derived CDR1 and CDR2 are SGHVS and FQNEAQ. V dropped 2 bases and J dropped 4 bases, with 11 bases sitting between them. This table comes from immunoSEQ multiplex PCR, and its TCRdb copy is limited to in-frame clones, with some not included. The data hold roughly 460,000 clones, with about 88% observed a single time. Indicated treatment: over 15 received Ad26.COV2.S at low or high dose, single or two shots; roughly 5 received placebo; per-sample allocation not given. The investigators took samples on day 63 after the first vaccine or placebo injection.

The sample in question was peripheral blood, obtained in a trial of Ad26.COV2.S vaccine versus placebo. This TCR was sampled from a person aged 18-60 years who received the Ad26.COV2.S COVID-19 vaccine or a placebo. The chain has TRBV7-8 and TRBJ1-2; no firm D call. The CDR3 nucleotides are TGTGCCAGCAGCTTATCAGAAGGATCCTATGGCTACACCTTC. It specifies CASSLSEGSYGYTF.